The entry that follows covers one T cell receptor beta chain sequence. Its antigen remains unidentified. Once obtained from cultured CD4+ T cells, the DNA was sequenced using the Oncomine TCR Beta short-read assay. Using its own MiXCR run on the PCR reads, TCRdb lists one record per CDR3 protein. The sample includes thousands of distinct CDR3 sequences, more than 45% of them seen just once. Treatment indicated: roughly 10-day PBMC culture with coronavirus spike peptide pools or control peptides (ViraFEST assay). From the unexposed donor, CD4+ T cells were collected ahead of the COVID-19 pandemic (2011-2018). This specimen belongs to a study of vaccination and CD4 T cells after COVID-19. The CDR3 consists of 13 residues. Trimming shortened V by 1 base and J by 6 bases, and 11 bases separated the two germline ends. Germline V lookup: CDR1 DFQATT, CDR2 SNEGSKA (reference sequence).

Sequences were obtained from CD4+ T cells from blood, cultured in vitro. The gene calls are TRBV20-1 and TRBJ2-3, with D perhaps TRBD2 (5 bases). This TCR came from a human donor in good health. CDR3 DNA: TGCAGTGCTAGAGCGACGGGAAGGGATACGCAGTATTTT. Translation gives CSARATGRDTQYF.